This T cell receptor beta chain was observed in a study of T cells after yellow fever vaccination. This clonotype was detected many times. TCRdb fed the 5' RACE reads into MiXCR, producing one record per CDR3 protein. The data hold just over 250,000 distinct CDR3 sequences, with roughly 5.6% observed a single time. J lost 8 bases, V lost 2 bases, and 6 bases had no gene match. The CDR3 runs to 15 residues. Germline assignment: CDR1 SGHRS and CDR2 YFSETQ. The sample here was CD4+ T cells sorted from PBMCs, taken on the day of the yellow fever booster vaccination. This clonotype originated in a young man who received the YFV17D yellow fever vaccine. The V gene is TRBV5-1, the J gene TRBJ1-4, with 10 bases matching TRBD1. The DNA for the CDR3 is TGCGCCAGCAGCTTCGAGGGACAGGGGCGGGAAAAACTGTTTTTT. Amino acids: CASSFEGQGREKLFF.